The present T cell receptor (beta chain) was sequenced within a study of T cells after yellow fever vaccination. As concerns this clonotype: Its antigen is unknown.

CDR3 size: 15 residues. Germline V gene sequence: CDR1 SGHRS, CDR2 YFSETQ. The V end was cut by 2 bases, the J end by 7 bases, with 18 bases between. General study results and limits: Within FACS-sorted repertoires, abundant clonotypes contaminating from the bulk population could be present.

TCRdb recomputed calls from the 5' RACE reads with MiXCR, one row per CDR3 protein. The table records about 500,000 distinct CDR3 sequences, about a sixth of them present only once. This sequence originates from a man between 18 and 29 years old who received the YFV17D yellow fever vaccine. Sample: PBMCs, taken 4 to 6 days after the first yellow fever vaccination. The chain combines TRBV5-1 with TRBJ1-1; D not resolved. CDR3 bases: TGCGCCAGCAGCTTAGACGGTGAGGGATGGGATGAAGCTTTCTTT. Translating it yields CASSLDGEGWDEAFF.